Each of the 10 T cell receptor beta chains below was sequenced from the same sample in a study of response to subunit inactivated influenza vaccine. TCRdb reprocessed the RT-PCR reads with MiXCR, giving one entry per CDR3 protein. Of 430,000 or so distinct CDR3 sequences in the sample, approximately 11% were seen once. This specimen consisted of PBMCs from blood, obtained 40 to 50 days after vaccination. These receptor sequences come from a man aged 50-60 years who received an inactivated influenza vaccine.

The chain has TRBV20-1 and TRBJ1-5, with D maybe TRBD1 (5 bases). This CDR3 contains 13 residues. Germline assignment: CDR1 DFQATT and CDR2 SNEGSKA (reference sequence). The V end was cut by 6 bases, the J end by 9 bases, with 18 bases between. CDR3 sequence: CSATGTALGPQHF. In nucleotides, the CDR3 is TGCAGTGCCACCGGGACCGCGCTGGGGCCCCAGCATTTT.

The chain combines TRBV6-5 with TRBJ1-2; D is unresolved. Germline CDR1 reads MNHEY; CDR2 reads SVGAGI. V was shortened by 2 bases and J by 8 bases, with 15 bases between the two germline ends. The CDR3 totals 14 residues. The DNA for the CDR3 is TGTGCCAGCAGTTACGGGCAGTCCTCCCCAGGCTACACCTTC. It translates to CASSYGQSSPGYTF.

This clonotype was counted many times. The rearrangement links TRBV24-1 to TRBJ2-2; possibly TRBD1 or TRBD2 for D (5 bases each). The CDR3 sequence is 17 residues long. With 12 bases removed from V and 4 bases from J, the gap between germline ends came to 26 bases. Germline CDR1 reads KGHDR; CDR2 reads SFDVKD. The CDR3 nucleotides read TGTGCCCCACCGAGGGTGCAGCACCTCAGGGTCACCGGGGAGCTGTTTTTT. Residues: CAPPRVQHLRVTGELFF.

In this sample, this clonotype turned up a few times. The V call is TRBV6-5, the J call TRBJ2-3; D gene unclear. CDR1 and CDR2 (germline): MNHEY, SVGAGI. The CDR3 length is 13 residues. Trimming took 2 bases from V and 2 from J, leaving 5 bases between them. The CDR3 reads CASSYGITDTQYF. The DNA of the CDR3 is TGTGCCAGCAGTTACGGAATCACAGATACGCAGTATTTT.

This clonotype was observed at least ten times. The chain combines TRBV6-5 with TRBJ2-7; perhaps TRBD1 as D (5 bases). From germline, CDR1 is MNHEY and CDR2 SVGAGI. The V gene lost 0 bases and the J gene lost 2 bases, with 8 bases spanning the gap. The CDR3 consists of 14 residues. CDR3 residues: CASSYSGQPYEQYF. The DNA of the CDR3 is TGTGCCAGCAGTTACTCCGGACAACCCTACGAGCAGTACTTC.

This clonotype was counted many times. This sequence joins TRBV20-1 and TRBJ2-7, with TRBD1 identical over 7 bases. J lost 2 bases, V lost 6 bases, and 7 bases had no gene match. CDR3 length: 13 residues. From germline, CDR1 is DFQATT and CDR2 SNEGSKA (reference sequence). The CDR3 is CSADTGAAYEQYF. DNA of the CDR3: TGCAGTGCAGATACAGGGGCCGCCTACGAGCAGTACTTC.

This clonotype came up a few times. The chain combines TRBV7-9 with TRBJ2-5; a possible D gene is TRBD2 (7 bases). V was trimmed by 3 bases and J by 0 bases, leaving 11 bases between them. The CDR3 spans 15 residues. Germline CDR1 SEHNR, CDR2 FQNEAQ (reference sequence). CDR3 sequence reads: CASSFGRGHQETQYF. The CDR3 DNA reads as TGTGCCAGCAGCTTTGGGCGGGGGCACCAAGAGACCCAGTACTTC.

This clonotype was seen a handful of times. This sequence joins TRBV10-3 and TRBJ1-5, with TRBD1 identical over 8 bases. With 10 bases clipped from V and 4 bases from J, the junction kept 9 bases outside the gene matches. Germline V gives CDR1 ENHRY, CDR2 SYGVKD. This CDR3 spans 14 amino acids. This CDR3 is CATTTGVGNQPQHF. The CDR3, as DNA: TGTGCCACAACGACAGGGGTTGGGAATCAGCCCCAGCATTTT.

This clonotype occurred a few times. V is TRBV10-3 and J is TRBJ2-3, with 7 bases lining up with TRBD1. V was clipped by 10 bases and J by 0 bases; unmatched bases: 7. CDR3 length: 14 amino acids. Per the germline V gene, CDR1 is ENHRY and CDR2 is SYGVKD. The CDR3 sequence is CATNTGASTDTQYF. In nucleotides, the CDR3 is TGTGCCACTAATACAGGGGCAAGCACAGATACGCAGTATTTT.

This clonotype was seen a few times. The chain joins TRBV12-3 or TRBV12-4 to TRBJ2-1, with 10 positions matching TRBD1. The J segment lost 4 bases and the V segment lost 6 bases, leaving 3 bases of the junction unmatched. This CDR3 is 14 amino acids long. CDR3 nucleotide sequence: TGTGCCAGCAGGATGGGACAGGGGTACAATGAGCAGTTCTTC. The encoded protein is CASRMGQGYNEQFF.